Each of the 8 T cell receptor beta chains below was sequenced from the same sample in a study of spatial heterogeneity in lung cancer. A single record per CDR3 protein comes from TCRdb applying MiXCR to the 5' RACE reads. The sample lists approximately 21,000 distinct CDR3 sequences; 2.5% to 4% were seen once. Time point indicated: sample taken at primary tumor resection. Unsorted tumor, nontumor lung tissue or cryopreserved PBMC supplied the whole RNA. The source was PBMCs, collected at surgery. These receptors were taken from a female donor with early-stage non-small cell lung cancer.

In its sample, this clonotype was seen many times. CDR3 sequence (DNA): TGTGCCAGCAGTTCCCGTTGGCAGGGCAGGGCCTACGAGCAGTACTTC. Amino acids: CASSSRWQGRAYEQYF. This chain connects TRBV27 to TRBJ2-7; TRBD1 is a possible D gene (5 bases). From germline, CDR1 is MNHEY and CDR2 SMNVEV (reference sequence). The CDR3 extends over 16 amino acids. V dropped 4 bases and J dropped 2 bases, with 18 bases sitting between them.

This rearrangement joins TRBV27 to TRBJ2-7; the D gene is possibly TRBD2 (6 bases). The CDR3 length is 15 residues. The germline V gene encodes CDR1 MNHEY and CDR2 SMNVEV (reference sequence). Trimming left V 0 bases short and J 3 bases short, with 12 bases between. The chain's CDR3 is CASSLSWQEGYEQYF. The CDR3 region has the DNA TGTGCCAGCAGTTTATCGTGGCAGGAGGGCTACGAGCAGTACTTC.

This clonotype was seen a handful of times. The rearrangement links TRBV7-9 to TRBJ1-4, with TRBD1 matching 7 bases. Losses at the gene ends were 4 bases for V and 8 bases for J; bases not matched to a gene: 13. This CDR3 spans 16 amino acids. CDR1 is SEHNR and CDR2 is FQNEAQ in the germline V gene (reference sequence). This CDR3 reads CASSSMGTVIGEKLFF. Written as DNA, the CDR3 is TGTGCCAGCAGCTCAATGGGGACAGTAATCGGGGAAAAACTGTTTTTT.

This clonotype was found a few times. V gene TRBV11-2 combines with J gene TRBJ2-7, with D unresolved. Trimming stripped 1 base from V and 3 bases from J, with 7 bases between. CDR1 SGHAT and CDR2 FQNNGV come from the germline V gene. The CDR3 consists of 13 residues. CDR3 loop: CASSLGQFYEQYF. The CDR3 DNA reads TGTGCCAGCAGCTTAGGGCAGTTCTACGAGCAGTACTTC. Full variable domain (remainder filled in from reference TRBV11-2 and TRBJ2-7): EAGVAQSPRYKIIEKRQSVAFWCNPISGHATLYWYQQILGQGPKLLIQFQNNGVVDDSQLPKDRFSAERLKGVDSTLKIQPAKLEDSAVYLCASSLGQFYEQYFGPGTRLTVT.

V usage is TRBV7-2 and J usage is TRBJ1-6; D call uncertain. The CDR3 is 13 amino acids. From germline, CDR1 is SGHTA and CDR2 FQGNSA. The ends were cut back, 1 base at V and 9 bases at J, with 7 bases in the middle. This CDR3 reads CASSLGASSPLHF. The CDR3 nucleotides read TGTGCCAGCAGCTTAGGGGCTTCTTCACCCCTCCACTTT.

This clonotype was found many times. The chain uses TRBV28 and TRBJ1-4; no clear D. V shed 5 bases and J shed 9 bases, with 10 bases lying between them. There are 12 residues in the CDR3. CDR1 is MDHEN, CDR2 SYDVKM, per germline. The CDR3 reads CASSLLQKKLFF. The CDR3 nucleotides are TGTGCCAGCAGTCTCCTCCAGAAAAAACTGTTTTTT.

The table lists this clonotype with many counts. The chain recombines TRBV20-1 with TRBJ1-5; D gene ambiguous. CDR3 length: 15 amino acids. Between the trimmed V and J ends, which lost 2 bases and 2 bases, there was a span of 13 bases. CDR1 and CDR2 from the germline V gene are DFQATT and SNEGSKA (reference sequence). CDR3 sequence (DNA): TGCAGTGCTAGAATGGCACACCTGGGCAATCAGCCCCAGCATTTT. Protein: CSARMAHLGNQPQHF.

The sample holds a few counts of this clonotype. This chain connects TRBV7-2 to TRBJ1-5; maybe TRBD1 (5 bases). The CDR3 consists of 16 residues. With 8 bases removed from V and 0 bases from J, the gap between germline ends came to 17 bases. Germline V gene data show CDR1 as SGHTA and CDR2 as FQGNSA. CDR3: CASGSGTHHSNQPQHF. The CDR3 DNA is TGTGCCAGCGGATCCGGGACGCACCATAGCAATCAGCCCCAGCATTTT.